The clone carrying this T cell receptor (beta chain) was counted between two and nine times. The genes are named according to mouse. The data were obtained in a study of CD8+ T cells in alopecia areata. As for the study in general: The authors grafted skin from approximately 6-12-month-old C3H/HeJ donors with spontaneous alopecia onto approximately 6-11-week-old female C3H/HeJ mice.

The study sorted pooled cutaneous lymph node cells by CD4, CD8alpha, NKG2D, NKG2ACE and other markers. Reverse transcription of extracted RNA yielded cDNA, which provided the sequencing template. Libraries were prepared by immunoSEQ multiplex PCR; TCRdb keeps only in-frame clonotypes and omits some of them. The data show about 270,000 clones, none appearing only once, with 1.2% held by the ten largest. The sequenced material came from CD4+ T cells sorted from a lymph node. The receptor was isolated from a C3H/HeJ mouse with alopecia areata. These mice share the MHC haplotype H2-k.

CDR3 protein: CASSQDRDNSAETLYF. CDR3 DNA, as far as it was read: TGTGCCAGCAGCCAAGACCGGGACAATAGTGCAGAA. The chain is built from TRBV5 and TRBJ2-3; maybe TRBD1 (6 bases). From the germline J gene comes the end of the CDR3, since the read stops 4 residues before it. The CDR3 length is 16 residues. V was shortened by 0 bases and J by 0 bases, with 10 bases between the two germline ends. Germline V CDR1 and CDR2: LGHNA, YNLKQL (reference sequence).